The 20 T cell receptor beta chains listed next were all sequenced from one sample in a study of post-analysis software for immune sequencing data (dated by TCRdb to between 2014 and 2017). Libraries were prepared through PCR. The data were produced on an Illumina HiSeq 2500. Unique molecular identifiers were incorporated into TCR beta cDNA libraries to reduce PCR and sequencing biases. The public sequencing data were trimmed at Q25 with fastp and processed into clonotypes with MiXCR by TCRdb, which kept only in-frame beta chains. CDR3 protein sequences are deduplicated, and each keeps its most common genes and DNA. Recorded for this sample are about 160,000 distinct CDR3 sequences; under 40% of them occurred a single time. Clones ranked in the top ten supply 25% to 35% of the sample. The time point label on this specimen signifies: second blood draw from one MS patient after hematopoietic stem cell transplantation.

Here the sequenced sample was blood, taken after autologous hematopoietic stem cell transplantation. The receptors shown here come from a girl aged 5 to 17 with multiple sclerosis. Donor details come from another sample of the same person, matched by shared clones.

DNA of the CDR3: TGTGCCAGCAGCTCAGTACAGGGGGCGCACACTGAAGCTTTCTTT. Translated: CASSSVQGAHTEAFF. The V and J genes are TRBV11-2 and TRBJ1-1, with TRBD1 identical over 9 bases. The V segment lost 4 bases and the J segment 3 bases; nucleotides outside the gene matches: 6. This CDR3 has 15 residues. Germline V gives CDR1 SGHAT, CDR2 FQNNGV.

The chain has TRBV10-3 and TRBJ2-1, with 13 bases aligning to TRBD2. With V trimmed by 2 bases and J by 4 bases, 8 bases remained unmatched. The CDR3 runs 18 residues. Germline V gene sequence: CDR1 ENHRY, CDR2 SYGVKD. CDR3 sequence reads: CAISELLAGGPLYNEQFF. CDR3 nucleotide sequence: TGTGCCATCAGTGAGCTACTAGCGGGAGGGCCATTATACAATGAGCAGTTCTTC.

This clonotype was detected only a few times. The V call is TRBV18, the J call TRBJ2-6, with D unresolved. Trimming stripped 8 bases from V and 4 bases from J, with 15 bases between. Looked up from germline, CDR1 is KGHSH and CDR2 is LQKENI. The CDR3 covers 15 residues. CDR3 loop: CASLDQPAGANVLTF. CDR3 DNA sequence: TGTGCCAGCCTAGACCAGCCCGCCGGGGCCAACGTCCTGACTTTC.

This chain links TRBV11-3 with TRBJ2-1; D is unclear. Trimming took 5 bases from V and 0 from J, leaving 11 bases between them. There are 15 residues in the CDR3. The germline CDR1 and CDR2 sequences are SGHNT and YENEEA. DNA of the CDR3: TGTGCCAGCAGCCTCAGCCCCACCTCCTACAATGAGCAGTTCTTC. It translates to CASSLSPTSYNEQFF.

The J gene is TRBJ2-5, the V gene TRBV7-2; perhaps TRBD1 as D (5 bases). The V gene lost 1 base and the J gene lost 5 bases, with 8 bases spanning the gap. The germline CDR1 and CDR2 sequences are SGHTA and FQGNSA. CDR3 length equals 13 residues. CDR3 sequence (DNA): TGTGCCAGCAGCTTAGAGGGGTACGAGACCCAGTACTTC. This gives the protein CASSLEGYETQYF.

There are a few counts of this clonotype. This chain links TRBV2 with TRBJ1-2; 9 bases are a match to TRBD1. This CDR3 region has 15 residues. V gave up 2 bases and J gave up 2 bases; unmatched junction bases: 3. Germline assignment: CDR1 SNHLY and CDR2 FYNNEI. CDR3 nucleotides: TGTGCCAGCAGTGAACAGGGACAGGGAAACTATGGCTACACCTTC. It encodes CASSEQGQGNYGYTF.

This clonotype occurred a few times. The CDR3 coding sequence is TGTGCCACCAGTAAGCGCGGCGTAGAGACCCAGTACTTC. Protein sequence: CATSKRGVETQYF. The rearrangement joins TRBV24-1 to TRBJ2-5; D gene ambiguous. The V end was cut by 6 bases, the J end by 4 bases, with 11 bases between. The CDR3 runs to 13 residues. Germline-derived CDR1 and CDR2 are KGHDR and SFDVKD.

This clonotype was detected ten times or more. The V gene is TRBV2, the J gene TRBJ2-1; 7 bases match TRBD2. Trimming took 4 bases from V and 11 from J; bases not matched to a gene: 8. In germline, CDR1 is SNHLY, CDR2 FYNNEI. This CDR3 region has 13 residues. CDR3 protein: CASSVTREGKQFF. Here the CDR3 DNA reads TGTGCCAGCAGTGTAACAAGGGAGGGCAAGCAGTTCTTC.

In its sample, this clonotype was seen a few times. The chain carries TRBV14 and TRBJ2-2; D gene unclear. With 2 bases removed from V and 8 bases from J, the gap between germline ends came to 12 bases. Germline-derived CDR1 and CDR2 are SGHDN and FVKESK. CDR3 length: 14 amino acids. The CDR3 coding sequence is TGTGCCAGCAGCCAACTGGATCTCACGGGGGAGCTGTTTTTT. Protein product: CASSQLDLTGELFF.

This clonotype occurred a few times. CDR3 DNA: TGTGCCAGCAGTTACGCGGACAGGGTTCTTTCTGGGGCCAACGTCCTGACTTTC. Translating it yields CASSYADRVLSGANVLTF. The chain joins TRBV28 to TRBJ2-6; 8 bases map to TRBD1. Germline V CDR1 and CDR2: MDHEN, SYDVKM. The CDR3 covers 18 residues. J lost 1 base, V lost 4 bases, and 9 bases had no gene match.

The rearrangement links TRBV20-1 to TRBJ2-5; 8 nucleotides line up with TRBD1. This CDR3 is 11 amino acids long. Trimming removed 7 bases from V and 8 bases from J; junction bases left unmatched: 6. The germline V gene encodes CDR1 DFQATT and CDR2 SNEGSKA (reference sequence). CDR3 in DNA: TGCAGTGTTCTACAGGGGGTTACCCAGTACTTC. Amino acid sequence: CSVLQGVTQYF.

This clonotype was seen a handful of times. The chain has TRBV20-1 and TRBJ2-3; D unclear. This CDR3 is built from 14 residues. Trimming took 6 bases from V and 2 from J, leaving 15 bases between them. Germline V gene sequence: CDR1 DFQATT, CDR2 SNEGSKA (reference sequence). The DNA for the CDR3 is TGCAGTGCCCCCCCACTGGTTACCACAGATACGCAGTATTTT. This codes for CSAPPLVTTDTQYF.

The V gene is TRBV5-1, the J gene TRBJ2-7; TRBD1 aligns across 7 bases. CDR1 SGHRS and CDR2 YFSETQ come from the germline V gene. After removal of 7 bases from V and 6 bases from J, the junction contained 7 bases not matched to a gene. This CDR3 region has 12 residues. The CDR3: CASGRGGTEQYF. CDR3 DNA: TGCGCCAGCGGCCGAGGGGGCACCGAGCAGTACTTC. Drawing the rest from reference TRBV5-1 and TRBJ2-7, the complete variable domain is KAGVTQTPRYLIKTRGQQVTLSCSPISGHRSVSWYQQTPGQGLQFLFEYFSETQRNKGNFPGRFSGRQFSNSRSEMNVSTLELGDSALYLCASGRGGTEQYFGPGTRLTVT.

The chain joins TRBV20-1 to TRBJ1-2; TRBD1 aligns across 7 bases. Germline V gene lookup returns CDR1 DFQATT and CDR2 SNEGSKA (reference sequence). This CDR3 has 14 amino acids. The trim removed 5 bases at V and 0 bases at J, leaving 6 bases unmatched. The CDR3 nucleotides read TGCAGTGCTCCCCAGGGGGGATCTAACTATGGCTACACCTTC. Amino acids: CSAPQGGSNYGYTF.

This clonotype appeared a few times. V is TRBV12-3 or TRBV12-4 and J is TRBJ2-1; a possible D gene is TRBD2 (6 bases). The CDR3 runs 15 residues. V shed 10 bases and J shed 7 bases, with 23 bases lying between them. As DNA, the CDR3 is TGTGCCACCGCCCCCCGGGACTTCTTGGGAAATGAGCAGTTCTTC. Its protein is CATAPRDFLGNEQFF.

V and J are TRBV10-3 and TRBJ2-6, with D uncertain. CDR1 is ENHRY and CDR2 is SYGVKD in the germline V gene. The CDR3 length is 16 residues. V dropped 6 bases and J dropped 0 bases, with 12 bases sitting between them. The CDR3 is CAISVNRSSGANVLTF. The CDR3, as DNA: TGTGCCATCAGCGTAAATAGGAGCTCTGGGGCCAACGTCCTGACTTTC.

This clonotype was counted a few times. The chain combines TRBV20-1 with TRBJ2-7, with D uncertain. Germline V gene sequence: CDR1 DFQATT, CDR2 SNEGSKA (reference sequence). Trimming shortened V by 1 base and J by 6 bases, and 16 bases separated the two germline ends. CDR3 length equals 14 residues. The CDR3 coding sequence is TGCAGTGCTAGAGCCCCCGTGGGTAGTCGCGAGCAGTACTTC. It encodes CSARAPVGSREQYF.

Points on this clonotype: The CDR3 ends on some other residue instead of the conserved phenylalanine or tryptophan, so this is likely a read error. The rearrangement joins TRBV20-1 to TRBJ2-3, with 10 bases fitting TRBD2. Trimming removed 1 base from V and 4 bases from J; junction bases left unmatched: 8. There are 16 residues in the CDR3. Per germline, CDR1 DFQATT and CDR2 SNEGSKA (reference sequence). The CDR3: CSARATSGMGADTQYC. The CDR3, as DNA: TGCAGTGCTAGAGCCACTAGCGGGATGGGGGCAGATACGCAGTATTGT.

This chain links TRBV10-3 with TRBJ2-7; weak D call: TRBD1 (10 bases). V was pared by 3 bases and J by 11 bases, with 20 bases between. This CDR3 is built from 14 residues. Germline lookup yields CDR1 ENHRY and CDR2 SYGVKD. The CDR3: CAISEGLAGTGEYF. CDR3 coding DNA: TGTGCCATCAGTGAAGGCCTAGCGGGGACAGGGGAGTACTTC.

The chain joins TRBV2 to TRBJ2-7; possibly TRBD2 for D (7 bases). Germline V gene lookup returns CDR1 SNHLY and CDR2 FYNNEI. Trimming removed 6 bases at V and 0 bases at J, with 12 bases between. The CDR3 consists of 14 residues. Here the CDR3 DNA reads TGTGCCAGCAGGAGGGGGGGGGCCTCCTACGAGCAGTACTTC. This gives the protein CASRRGGASYEQYF.